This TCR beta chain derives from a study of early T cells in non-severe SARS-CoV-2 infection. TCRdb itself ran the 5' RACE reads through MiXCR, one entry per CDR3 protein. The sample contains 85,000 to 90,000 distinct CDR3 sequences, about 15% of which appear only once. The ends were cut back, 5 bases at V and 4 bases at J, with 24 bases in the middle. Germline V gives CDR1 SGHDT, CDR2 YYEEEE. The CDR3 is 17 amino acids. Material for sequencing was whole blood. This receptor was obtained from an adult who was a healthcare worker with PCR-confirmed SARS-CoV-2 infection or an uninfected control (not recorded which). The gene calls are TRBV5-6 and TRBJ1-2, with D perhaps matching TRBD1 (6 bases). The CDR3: CASRRPQERGAAYGYTF. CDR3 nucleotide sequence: TGTGCCAGCAGACGCCCCCAGGAACGGGGGGCCGCCTATGGCTACACCTTC. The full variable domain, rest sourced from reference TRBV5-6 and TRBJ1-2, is DAGVTQSPTHLIKTRGQQVTLRCSPKSGHDTVSWYQQALGQGPQFIFQYYEEEERQRGNFPDRFSGHQFPNYSSELNVNALLLGDSALYLCASRRPQERGAAYGYTFGSGTRLTVV.